This T cell receptor (beta chain) was found in a study of blood T cell repertoires in COVID-19. This table comes from immunoSEQ multiplex PCR, and its TCRdb copy is limited to in-frame clones, with some not included. The data contain around 300,000 clones, over 80% of them singletons. Looked up from germline, CDR1 is SNHLY and CDR2 is FYNNEI. The CDR3 has 17 amino acids. J lost 6 bases, V lost 4 bases, and 11 bases had no gene match. The study recruited people aged 18 to 89 years across approximately 24 US areas. This TCR was recovered from a man aged 25-45 years who had recovered from COVID-19. The genes are TRBV2 and TRBJ1-6, with 8 bases identical to TRBD1. Material for sequencing was PBMCs or T cells enriched from blood (not recorded which). CDR3 DNA sequence: TGTGCCAGCAGTGGGAGTCATGCAGGGGGCGGTAATTCACCCCTCCACTTT. Translation gives CASSGSHAGGGNSPLHF. The whole variable domain, remainder taken from reference TRBV2 and TRBJ1-6, is EPEVTQTPSHQVTQMGQEVILRCVPISNHLYFYWYRQILGQKVEFLVSFYNNEISEKSEIFDDQFSVERPDGSNFTLKIRSTKLEDSAMYFCASSGSHAGGGNSPLHFGNGTRLTVT.